Listed here are 25 T cell receptor beta chains from one sample, sequenced in a study of blood T cells in healthy people across ages. It was with a sample-barcoded 5' primer and a J-beta primer mix that a second PCR of roughly 6 to 12 cycles was run. From the 5' RACE reads, TCRdb called clonotypes with MiXCR, one entry per CDR3 protein. The data hold roughly 860,000 distinct CDR3 sequences, with approximately 65% observed a single time. Sequenced sample: blood. The receptors shown here come from a man aged 30 to 39 in good health.

The chain joins TRBV19 to TRBJ2-2; TRBD2 matches 10 bases. V shed 4 bases, J shed 2 bases, and the junction held 7 bases outside the gene matches. The CDR3 runs 17 residues. Per the germline V gene, CDR1 is LNHDA and CDR2 is SQIVND (reference sequence). CDR3 amino acids: CASSTPRTSGNTGELFF. CDR3 DNA: TGTGCCAGTAGTACCCCGAGGACTAGCGGAAACACCGGGGAGCTGTTTTTT. Looking up the rest from reference TRBV19 and TRBJ2-2 gives the full variable domain: DGGITQSPKYLFRKEGQNVTLSCEQNLNHDAMYWYRQDPGQGLRLIYYSQIVNDFQKGDIAEGYSVSREKKESFPLTVTSAQKNPTAFYLCASSTPRTSGNTGELFFGEGSRLTVL.

The gene calls are TRBV7-6 and TRBJ2-5; TRBD2 agrees at 7 bases. V dropped 3 bases and J dropped 4; count of bases not matched to a gene: 11. CDR1 is SGHVS, CDR2 FNYEAQ, per germline. This CDR3 region has 16 residues. The CDR3 protein is CASSFLSGASGETQYF. CDR3 DNA: TGTGCCAGCAGCTTTCTCAGCGGGGCCTCGGGAGAGACCCAGTACTTC.

This chain links TRBV6-2 or TRBV6-3 with TRBJ2-1; possibly TRBD1 for D (6 bases). The CDR3 runs 15 residues. From germline, CDR1 is MNHEY and CDR2 SVGEGT. Trimming removed 6 bases from V and 6 bases from J, with 18 bases in between. DNA of the CDR3: TGTGCCAGCAGACCTATCCGGGACAAATTCAATGAGCAGTTCTTC. This gives the protein CASRPIRDKFNEQFF.

This clonotype was seen a few times. The V gene is TRBV5-1, the J gene TRBJ2-1; TRBD2 is a possible D gene (5 bases). The CDR3 is made up of 17 amino acids. Trimming stripped 4 bases from V and 0 bases from J, with 17 bases between. Germline-derived CDR1 and CDR2 are SGHRS and YFSETQ. Here the CDR3 reads CASSLTILGSSYNEQFF. The CDR3 DNA is TGCGCCAGCAGCCTGACTATCCTGGGAAGCTCCTACAATGAGCAGTTCTTC.

This clonotype has more than one count but fewer than ten. The rearrangement links TRBV20-1 to TRBJ2-7; perhaps TRBD2 as D (6 bases). V shed 2 bases and J shed 0 bases, with 17 bases lying between them. Germline lookup yields CDR1 DFQATT and CDR2 SNEGSKA (reference sequence). The length of the CDR3 is 16 residues. In DNA, the CDR3 is TGCAGTGCTAGACCCGTGGTAGCGGCGAGCTCCTACGAGCAGTACTTC. Its protein is CSARPVVAASSYEQYF.

The rearrangement uses TRBV5-6 and TRBJ2-3; D tentatively fits TRBD1 or TRBD2 (5 bases each). The CDR3 runs 14 residues. V was pared by 3 bases and J by 2 bases, with 10 bases between. In germline, CDR1 is SGHDT, CDR2 YYEEEE. CDR3 in amino acids: CASSSQGPTDTQYF. The CDR3 DNA reads TGTGCCAGCAGCTCCCAGGGACCCACAGATACGCAGTATTTT.

The chain joins TRBV15 to TRBJ2-2; 7 bases are shared with TRBD1. This CDR3 is 14 amino acids long. V dropped 4 bases and J dropped 7; count of bases not matched to a gene: 6. Germline CDR1 and CDR2: LNHNV and YYDKDF (reference sequence). CDR3 protein: CATSIRQGNGELFF. CDR3 nucleotide sequence: TGTGCCACCAGCATCCGACAGGGAAACGGGGAGCTGTTTTTT.

The chain is built from TRBV7-6 and TRBJ2-7; 8 nucleotides match TRBD1. CDR1 is SGHVS, CDR2 FNYEAQ, per germline. Germline trimming cut 8 bases from V and 0 bases from J; bases unmatched to any gene: 12. The CDR3 runs 16 residues. The CDR3 nucleotides are TGTGCCAGCTCAGCCTCTTCCGGGACAGGCTCCTACGAGCAGTACTTC. This gives the protein CASSASSGTGSYEQYF.

This clonotype was detected only a few times. The chain uses TRBV7-2 and TRBJ2-7; D possibly matches TRBD1 or TRBD2 (5 bases each). Trimming pared 4 bases from V and 4 bases from J, leaving 23 bases between. Germline assignment: CDR1 SGHTA and CDR2 FQGNSA. This CDR3 contains 17 residues. The DNA of the CDR3 is TGTGCCAGCAGCTATAGGGCATCCGGGACCCGAAGTTACGAGCAGTACTTC. Protein sequence: CASSYRASGTRSYEQYF.

This clonotype was seen more than once but under ten times. The CDR3 loop reads CASSKTGKLGVYEQYF. The CDR3 coding sequence is TGTGCCAGCAGCAAGACAGGCAAGCTGGGGGTTTACGAGCAGTACTTC. The chain is built from TRBV7-2 and TRBJ2-7, with TRBD1 as a possible D gene (6 bases). Trimming left V 5 bases short and J 4 bases short, with 21 bases between. The CDR3 has 16 amino acids. From germline, CDR1 is SGHTA and CDR2 FQGNSA.

This clonotype came up many times. The rearrangement links TRBV29-1 to TRBJ1-1, with D perhaps TRBD1 (6 bases). This CDR3 comprises 13 residues. In germline, CDR1 is SQVTM, CDR2 ANQGSEA. V lost 7 bases and J 1 base, leaving 13 bases between the germline ends. CDR3 coding DNA: TGCAGCGCACCCTCACAGGGGAACACTGAAGCTTTCTTT. This gives the protein CSAPSQGNTEAFF.

The sample holds a few counts of this clonotype. The gene calls are TRBV7-3 and TRBJ2-1; D is unclear. The CDR3 contains 13 residues. From germline, CDR1 is SGHTA and CDR2 FQGTGA. Trimming stripped 1 base from V and 6 bases from J, with 7 bases between. CDR3 loop: CASSLISTNEQFF. For the CDR3, the DNA is TGTGCCAGCAGCTTAATCAGCACCAATGAGCAGTTCTTC.

The genes are TRBV4-3 and TRBJ2-1; tentatively, D is TRBD2 (5 bases). This CDR3 comprises 15 residues. Per germline, CDR1 LGHNA and CDR2 YSLEER. V lost 2 bases, J lost 1 base, and 9 bases lay in between. CDR3: CASSQSGLSYNEQFF. CDR3 sequence (DNA): TGCGCCAGCAGCCAATCAGGACTGTCCTACAATGAGCAGTTCTTC.

V is TRBV9 and J is TRBJ2-3; the D gene is possibly TRBD2 (6 bases). The CDR3 is 15 amino acids. CDR1 and CDR2 (germline): SGDLS, YYNGEE. The V gene lost 3 bases and the J gene lost 1 base, with 12 bases spanning the gap. The CDR3 nucleotides read TGTGCCAGCAGCGCAAGCGGGTACGGCACAGATACGCAGTATTTT. It encodes CASSASGYGTDTQYF.

This sequence joins TRBV20-1 and TRBJ2-7; TRBD2 matches 11 bases. V was clipped by 0 bases and J by 0 bases; unmatched bases: 10. Per germline, CDR1 DFQATT and CDR2 SNEGSKA (reference sequence). The CDR3 is 18 residues long. CDR3 sequence: CSARDWASGGPGSYEQYF. CDR3 in DNA: TGCAGTGCTAGAGATTGGGCTAGCGGGGGGCCAGGCTCCTACGAGCAGTACTTC.

The J gene is TRBJ2-7, the V gene TRBV7-9, with a tentative D call TRBD2 (6 bases). The better agreement between TRBJ2-5 and the DNA end casts doubt on the J call. Germline V CDR1 and CDR2: SEHNR, FQNEAQ (reference sequence). The CDR3 has 14 amino acids. The CDR3 sequence: CASSFGGLEETQYF. In nucleotides, the CDR3 is TGTGCCAGCAGCTTTGGGGGGTTGGAGGAGACCCAGTACTTC.

This clonotype has only a few counts. This CDR3 reads CSVRPSGRVGDTQYF. CDR3 nucleotide sequence: TGCAGCGTTCGCCCGTCAGGCAGGGTGGGCGATACGCAGTATTTT. This chain connects TRBV29-1 to TRBJ2-3; D is perhaps TRBD1 (5 bases). The V gene lost 5 bases and the J gene lost 6 bases, with 21 bases spanning the gap. This CDR3 region has 15 residues. Germline lookup yields CDR1 SQVTM and CDR2 ANQGSEA.

V is TRBV2 and J is TRBJ2-5; tentative D call: TRBD1 (7 bases). CDR1 and CDR2 from the germline V gene are SNHLY and FYNNEI. The CDR3 runs to 15 residues. The V gene lost 5 bases and the J gene lost 4 bases, with 17 bases spanning the gap. The CDR3 DNA reads as TGTGCCAGCAGTTTAGACGCCCAGGGGGGAGAGACCCAGTACTTC. This sequence encodes CASSLDAQGGETQYF.

V gene TRBV7-8 combines with J gene TRBJ2-2, with D maybe TRBD2 (7 bases). With 2 bases removed from V and 7 bases from J, the gap between germline ends came to 20 bases. Germline V lookup: CDR1 SGHVS, CDR2 FQNEAQ. The CDR3 spans 17 residues. Written as DNA, the CDR3 is TGTGCCAGCAGCTTATCCAATGGGGGGGCCCGTGGCGGGGAGCTGTTTTTT. This codes for CASSLSNGGARGGELFF.

The chain joins TRBV29-1 to TRBJ2-4, with TRBD2 matching over 10 bases. The closer fit of TRBJ2-5 to the DNA end suggests the J call may be wrong. The CDR3 extends over 17 amino acids. The germline V gene has CDR1 SQVTM and CDR2 ANQGSEA. CDR3 in amino acids: CSVEDRSLAGDWETQYF. The CDR3 DNA reads TGCAGCGTTGAAGATCGCAGTCTAGCGGGGGATTGGGAGACCCAGTACTTC.

This chain connects TRBV6-5 to TRBJ2-3; 7 bases fit TRBD1. Germline-derived CDR1 and CDR2 are MNHEY and SVGAGI. This CDR3 comprises 16 residues. Unmatched junction bases numbered 10, after V lost 5 bases and J lost 2 bases. The CDR3 DNA reads TGTGCCAGCAGTCTGCAGGGGGTGTCGGACACAGATACGCAGTATTTT. Its protein product is CASSLQGVSDTDTQYF.

The CDR3 region is CASSKKGGTGKDTQYF. The CDR3 coding sequence is TGTGCCAGCAGCAAAAAAGGGGGGACAGGCAAAGATACGCAGTATTTT. The rearrangement uses TRBV21-1 and TRBJ2-3; TRBD1 is the table's D call and was not checked against the DNA. TRBV21-1 is labeled a pseudogene. CDR3 length: 16 residues.

The chain has TRBV24-1 and TRBJ2-1; 8 nucleotides match TRBD1. J lost 7 bases, V lost 0 bases, and 13 bases had no gene match. This CDR3 spans 18 amino acids. Germline CDR1 KGHDR, CDR2 SFDVKD. The CDR3 loop reads CATSDLPLGRGPGNEQFF. In DNA, the CDR3 is TGTGCCACCAGTGATTTGCCCCTGGGCAGGGGGCCGGGGAATGAGCAGTTCTTC.

J is TRBJ2-3 and V is TRBV5-1; D is perhaps TRBD2 (7 bases). In germline, CDR1 is SGHRS, CDR2 YFSETQ. V was trimmed by 7 bases and J by 1 base, leaving 16 bases between them. The CDR3 length is 15 residues. CDR3 DNA sequence: TGCGCCAGCCGAAGGGGGGGCGAAGGCACAGATACGCAGTATTTT. Its protein is CASRRGGEGTDTQYF.

This chain joins TRBV4-1 and TRBJ1-2; TRBD1 agrees at 7 bases. The CDR3 has 16 residues. The ends lost 1 base at V and 3 bases at J; junction bases unmatched: 8. Per the germline V gene, CDR1 is MGHRA and CDR2 is YSYEKL. The CDR3 loop is CASSQVLTTGDYGYTF. Here the CDR3 DNA reads TGCGCCAGCAGCCAAGTCCTGACCACAGGGGACTATGGCTACACCTTC.